This T cell receptor (beta chain) was found in a study of OX40 agonist ivuxolimab in advanced cancers. About the investigation overall: Ivuxolimab was a fully human IgG2 agonistic monoclonal antibody targeting the costimulatory receptor OX40 (CD134). In the dose-escalation cohort, more than 80% of patients were male, and the mean age was roughly 60 years with a range of roughly 20 to 85. The paper reports the monotherapy dose-escalation portion (N of about 54 patients) of the phase I ivuxolimab trial. Partial responses were achieved by three dose-escalation patients, of whom one had hepatocellular carcinoma and two had cutaneous melanoma. Patients were allowed to have had prior anti-PD-1, anti-PD-L1 or anti-CTLA-4 therapy, and 40% to 45% of the dose-escalation patients had been treated with checkpoint inhibitors. Intravenous ivuxolimab was administered to patients every 2 weeks at six dose levels: 0.01, 0.1, 0.3, 1.5, 3 and 10 mg/kg. Of the approximately 54 dose-escalation patients, hepatocellular carcinoma was present in roughly 19, melanoma in roughly 15, renal cell carcinoma in 9 and head and neck cancer in 9. The point of sequencing TCRbeta in the periphery was to test whether ivuxolimab changed TCR sequence diversity and drove clonal T-cell expansion.

The investigation overall reported the following: Antigen specificity was not determined for the clonally expanded peripheral T cells. Low levels of normalized T-cell clonal expansion were also seen in some nonresponding patients. In the 0.1-3.0 mg/kg groups, partial responders were among the patients with the lowest normalized peripheral clonal expansion, particularly in CD8+ T cells. At doses from 0.1 to 3.0 mg/kg, clonal expansion was seen in both CD4+ and CD8+ blood T cells between baseline and week 6. After ivuxolimab, expanded clones were on average more numerous among CD8+ T cells than among CD4+ T cells.

To sequence the TCRbeta CDR3 region, genomic DNA was isolated from the sorted cells. TCRbeta CDR3 regions were sequenced using the immunoSEQ Assay. TCRdb obtained this table from immuneACCESS and retained in-frame rearrangements with V and J assigned. These tables miss some clones; where compared with another copy, unresolved V genes account for less than half of the shortfall, and the remainder is unexplained. The sample table holds about 34,000 clones, of which 89% were seen once. The ten biggest clones cover 9.1% of the sample. The CDR3 covers 14 residues, taking in both the cysteine and the phenylalanine. Only the CDR3 portion is preserved as DNA: 42 bases, with reading frame beginning at the first base. The trial excluded patients who had a history of autoimmune disease or who were on systemic immunosuppression. Peripheral blood for TCR sequencing was collected from all dose cohorts at baseline, on cycle 4 day 1, and on cycle 7 day 1. Samples came from an open-label, multicenter, first-in-human phase I dose-escalation trial of ivuxolimab. Adults with locally advanced or metastatic head and neck squamous cell, hepatocellular, melanoma or renal cell carcinoma were enrolled in the trial. Before TCR sequencing, CD4+ T cells and CD8+ T cells were sorted from peripheral blood as separate populations.

Comments on this clone: Which antigen it targets is not known. Per-base qualities were not stored, and no clone one base away is much larger.

The source of this sequence is an adult with an advanced solid tumor such as melanoma, head and neck, liver or kidney cancer. This specimen consisted of CD4+ or CD8+ T cells sorted from blood, obtained in a trial of the OX40 agonist ivuxolimab. This chain joins TRBV12-2 to TRBJ2-7; TRBD1 is taken as the D call from the table, unchecked against the DNA. TRBV12-2 is given as a pseudogene. The CDR3 amino acid sequence is: CASRWDRFSYEQYF. The nucleotide sequence is TGTGCAAGTCGCTGGGACAGATTTTCCTACGAGCAGTACTTC.